Shown below are 10 T cell receptor beta chains from a single sample sequenced in a study of regulatory T cells in long-lasting Graves disease. Time point denoted: persistent/refractory GD, antithyroid drugs over 5 years with positive TRAb. The TCR library was made from RNA that had been extracted from PBMCs in TRIzol. Libraries of TCR beta came from iRepertoire HTBI primers plus Arm-PCR of CDR3 regions. TCRdb reprocessed the multiplex PCR reads with MiXCR, giving one entry per CDR3 protein. This sample has some 300,000 distinct CDR3 sequences; 20% to 25% occur once, and the top ten carry about 56%. The sequencing used peripheral blood mononuclear cells (PBMCs), collected when the disease was refractory, from a patient treated with antithyroid drugs. The source is a female donor with Graves disease.

V and J are TRBV11-1 and TRBJ2-1; D remains ambiguous. Deletions cut 3 bases from V and 5 bases from J, with 14 bases between. The length of the CDR3 is 15 residues. Per the germline V gene, CDR1 is SGHAT and CDR2 is FQDESV (reference sequence). CDR3 nucleotide sequence: TGTGCCAGCAGCTTCCTAGGGAATCCAAACAATGAGCAGTTCTTC. Its translation is CASSFLGNPNNEQFF. Full variable domain (outside the CDR3, taken from reference TRBV11-1 and TRBJ2-1): EAEVAQSPRYKITEKSQAVAFWCDPISGHATLYWYRQILGQGPELLVQFQDESVVDDSQLPKDRFSAERLKGVDSTLKIQPAELGDSAMYLCASSFLGNPNNEQFFGPGTRLTVL.

The table lists this clonotype with a few counts. The chain has TRBV28 and TRBJ1-4; 8 positions match TRBD1. The CDR3 is 14 amino acids. Germline loops: CDR1 MDHEN, CDR2 SYDVKM. The trim removed 7 bases at V and 2 bases at J, leaving 3 bases unmatched. CDR3: CASNRGGTNEKLFF. The CDR3 DNA reads TGTGCCAGCAACAGGGGGGGGACTAATGAAAAACTGTTTTTT.

In its sample, this clonotype was seen many times. The rearrangement links TRBV5-1 to TRBJ1-1; unclear D gene. CDR1 is SGHRS, CDR2 YFSETQ, per germline. This CDR3 comprises 15 residues. Trimming took 0 bases from V and 0 from J, leaving 9 bases between them. The CDR3 is CASSLGQNMNTEAFF. In nucleotides, the CDR3 is TGCGCCAGCAGCTTGGGTCAGAACATGAACACTGAAGCTTTCTTT.

V is TRBV27 and J is TRBJ1-5; D may be TRBD1 (6 bases). Germline CDR1 reads MNHEY; CDR2 reads SMNVEV (reference sequence). Trimming took 6 bases from V and 5 from J, leaving 14 bases between them. The CDR3 contains 14 residues. The chain's CDR3 is CASSPTGRYQPQHF. Written as DNA, the CDR3 is TGTGCCAGCAGCCCCACAGGGCGGTATCAGCCCCAGCATTTT.

This clonotype was counted between two and nine times. V gene TRBV7-2 combines with J gene TRBJ2-1, with D unclear. The V end lost 1 base, the J end lost 10 bases, and 11 bases lay between the germline ends. The CDR3 sequence is 13 residues long. Germline V gene lookup returns CDR1 SGHTA and CDR2 FQGNSA. The DNA for the CDR3 is TGTGCCAGCAGCTTAGGTGGCTATCAGGAGCAGTTCTTC. This sequence encodes CASSLGGYQEQFF.

This clonotype was observed at least ten times. V and J are TRBV20-1 and TRBJ2-7; TRBD2 matches 8 bases. With V trimmed by 4 bases and J by 2 bases, 7 bases remained unmatched. The CDR3 loop spans 14 amino acids. Looked up from germline, CDR1 is DFQATT and CDR2 is SNEGSKA (reference sequence). The CDR3: CSATASGWPYEQYF. The CDR3 region has the DNA TGCAGTGCTACGGCTAGCGGGTGGCCCTACGAGCAGTACTTC.

The chain combines TRBV9 with TRBJ1-2; D remains unclear. This CDR3 region has 13 residues. The germline CDR1 and CDR2 sequences are SGDLS and YYNGEE. Trimming pared 1 base from V and 8 bases from J, leaving 12 bases between. The CDR3 region is CASSVTQEQGYTF. The CDR3 region has the DNA TGTGCCAGCAGCGTAACCCAGGAACAGGGCTACACCTTC.

Regarding this clonotype: One end of the junction varies from germline; a read error may be responsible. The chain recombines TRBV7-9 with TRBJ2-2; 14 nucleotides match TRBD2. The CDR3 spans 20 residues. CDR1 SEHNR and CDR2 FQNEAQ come from the germline V gene (reference sequence). DNA for the CDR3: TGTGCCAGCAGCTTAGTTTCCGGGACTAGCGGGAGTAAGAGCACCGGGGAGCTGCTTTTT. Its protein product is CASSLVSGTSGSKSTGELLF.

Ten or more counts support this clonotype. In DNA form, the CDR3 reads TGTGCCAGCAGCCGTGCCTCCGACCCTAGCACAGATACGCAGTATTTT. Translation: CASSRASDPSTDTQYF. V usage is TRBV7-2 and J usage is TRBJ2-3; no definite D call. Germline values: CDR1 SGHTA, CDR2 FQGNSA. The CDR3 covers 16 residues. Trimming shortened V by 5 bases and J by 0 bases, and 15 bases separated the two germline ends.

This clonotype was seen many times. This chain joins TRBV7-2 and TRBJ2-7, with D tentatively TRBD1 or TRBD2 (5 bases each). Germline V gene data show CDR1 as SGHTA and CDR2 as FQGNSA. The CDR3 length is 15 residues. Between the trimmed V and J ends, which lost 1 base and 3 bases, there was a span of 13 bases. The chain's CDR3 is CASSLDGGYVYEQYF. CDR3 in DNA: TGTGCCAGCAGCTTAGATGGGGGTTACGTCTACGAGCAGTACTTC.